What follows are 2 T cell receptor beta chains derived from one specimen sequenced in a study of blood T cell repertoires in COVID-19. The protocol was immunoSEQ multiplex PCR, while the TCRdb copy is restricted to in-frame clones and leaves out a portion. The sample holds 95,000 to 150,000 clones, roughly 92% seen once. Sequencing was done on a sample of peripheral blood. These receptors were taken from a man over 45 with COVID-19, enrolled during active disease.

CDR3 sequence reads: CASSEGAGHSYNEQFF. The DNA for the CDR3 is TGCGCCAGCAGCGAAGGAGCCGGACACTCCTACAATGAGCAGTTCTTC. The chain is built from TRBV5-1 and TRBJ2-1, with a tentative D call TRBD1 (5 bases). Trimming pared 4 bases from V and 0 bases from J, leaving 14 bases between. This CDR3 is built from 16 residues. In germline, CDR1 is SGHRS, CDR2 YFSETQ.

The chain couples TRBV5-6 to TRBJ2-3, with TRBD2 matching over 8 bases. The CDR3 has 17 amino acids. The germline V gene has CDR1 SGHDT and CDR2 YYEEEE. V lost 4 bases to trimming and J lost 6 bases; unmatched junction nucleotides: 16. The CDR3 DNA reads as TGTGCCAGCAGCGCGCTCGTTCTAGCGGGCGTAGGTGATACGCAGTATTTT. Encoded protein: CASSALVLAGVGDTQYF. The full variable domain, completed using reference TRBV5-6 and TRBJ2-3, is DAGVTQSPTHLIKTRGQQVTLRCSPKSGHDTVSWYQQALGQGPQFIFQYYEEEERQRGNFPDRFSGHQFPNYSSELNVNALLLGDSALYLCASSALVLAGVGDTQYFGPGTRLTVL.